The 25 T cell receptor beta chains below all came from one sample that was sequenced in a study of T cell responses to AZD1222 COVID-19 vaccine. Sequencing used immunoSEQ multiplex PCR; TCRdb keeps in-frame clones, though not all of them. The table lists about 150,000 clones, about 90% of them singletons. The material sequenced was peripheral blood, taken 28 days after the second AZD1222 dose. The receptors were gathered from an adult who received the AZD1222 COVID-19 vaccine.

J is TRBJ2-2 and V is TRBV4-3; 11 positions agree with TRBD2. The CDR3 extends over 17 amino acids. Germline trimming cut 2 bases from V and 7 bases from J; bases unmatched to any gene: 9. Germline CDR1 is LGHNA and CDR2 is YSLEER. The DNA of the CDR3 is TGCGCCAGCAGCCAAAACTCGTTACTAGCGGGAGTCGGGGAGCTGTTTTTT. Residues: CASSQNSLLAGVGELFF.

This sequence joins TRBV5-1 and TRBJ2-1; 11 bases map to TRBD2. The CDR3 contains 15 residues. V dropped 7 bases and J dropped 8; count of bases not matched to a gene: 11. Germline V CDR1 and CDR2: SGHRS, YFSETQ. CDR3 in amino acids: CASSKRLAGRDEQFF. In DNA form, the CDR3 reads TGCGCCAGCTCGAAAAGACTAGCGGGACGCGATGAGCAGTTCTTC. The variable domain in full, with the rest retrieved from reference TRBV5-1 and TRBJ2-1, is KAGVTQTPRYLIKTRGQQVTLSCSPISGHRSVSWYQQTPGQGLQFLFEYFSETQRNKGNFPGRFSGRQFSNSRSEMNVSTLELGDSALYLCASSKRLAGRDEQFFGPGTRLTVL.

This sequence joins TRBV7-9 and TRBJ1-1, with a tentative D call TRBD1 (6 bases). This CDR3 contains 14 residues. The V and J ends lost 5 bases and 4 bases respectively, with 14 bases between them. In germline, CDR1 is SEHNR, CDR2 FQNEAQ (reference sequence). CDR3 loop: CASSPQGSSTEAFF. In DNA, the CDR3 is TGTGCCAGCAGCCCACAGGGAAGTTCCACTGAAGCTTTCTTT.

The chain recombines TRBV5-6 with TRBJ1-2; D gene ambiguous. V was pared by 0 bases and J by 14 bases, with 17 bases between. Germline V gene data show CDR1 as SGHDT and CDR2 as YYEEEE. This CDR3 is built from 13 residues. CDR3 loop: CASSLGAGVLLTF. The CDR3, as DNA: TGTGCCAGCAGCTTGGGCGCCGGAGTTCTGCTAACCTTC. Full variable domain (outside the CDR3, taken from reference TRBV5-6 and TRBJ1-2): DAGVTQSPTHLIKTRGQQVTLRCSPKSGHDTVSWYQQALGQGPQFIFQYYEEEERQRGNFPDRFSGHQFPNYSSELNVNALLLGDSALYLCASSLGAGVLLTFGSGTRLTVV.

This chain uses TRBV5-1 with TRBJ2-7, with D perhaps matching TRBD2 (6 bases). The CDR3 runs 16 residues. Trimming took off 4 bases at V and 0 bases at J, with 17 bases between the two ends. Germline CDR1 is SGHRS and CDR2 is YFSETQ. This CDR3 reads CASSPGVTVNSYEQYF. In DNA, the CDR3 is TGCGCCAGCAGCCCGGGGGTTACAGTGAACTCCTACGAGCAGTACTTC.

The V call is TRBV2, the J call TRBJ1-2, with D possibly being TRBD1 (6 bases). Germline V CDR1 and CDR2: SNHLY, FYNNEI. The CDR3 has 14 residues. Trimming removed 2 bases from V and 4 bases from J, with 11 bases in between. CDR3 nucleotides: TGTGCCAGCAGTGAAACAGGGATAGGCTATGGCTACACCTTC. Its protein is CASSETGIGYGYTF.

CDR3 nucleotide sequence: TGTGCCAGTAGTATCAGCCTTAACACTGAAGCTTTCTTT. As protein: CASSISLNTEAFF. The V and J genes are TRBV19 and TRBJ1-1; D remains ambiguous. Germline CDR1 is LNHDA and CDR2 is SQIVND (reference sequence). Between the trimmed V and J ends, which lost 3 bases and 2 bases, there was a span of 7 bases. The length of the CDR3 is 13 residues. Filled out from reference TRBV19 and TRBJ1-1, the complete variable domain reads DGGITQSPKYLFRKEGQNVTLSCEQNLNHDAMYWYRQDPGQGLRLIYYSQIVNDFQKGDIAEGYSVSREKKESFPLTVTSAQKNPTAFYLCASSISLNTEAFFGQGTRLTVV.

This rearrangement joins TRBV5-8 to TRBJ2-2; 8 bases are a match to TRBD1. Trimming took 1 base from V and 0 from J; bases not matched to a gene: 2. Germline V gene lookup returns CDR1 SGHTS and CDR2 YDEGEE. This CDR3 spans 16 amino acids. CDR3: CASSLRQGPNTGELFF. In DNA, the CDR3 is TGTGCCAGCAGCTTGAGACAGGGGCCGAACACCGGGGAGCTGTTTTTT.

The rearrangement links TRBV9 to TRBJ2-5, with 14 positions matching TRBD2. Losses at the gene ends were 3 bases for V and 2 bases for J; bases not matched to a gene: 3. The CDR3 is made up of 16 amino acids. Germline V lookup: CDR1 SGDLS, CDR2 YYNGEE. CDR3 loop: CASSAGLAGGQETQYF. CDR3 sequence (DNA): TGTGCCAGCAGCGCAGGACTAGCGGGGGGACAAGAGACCCAGTACTTC.

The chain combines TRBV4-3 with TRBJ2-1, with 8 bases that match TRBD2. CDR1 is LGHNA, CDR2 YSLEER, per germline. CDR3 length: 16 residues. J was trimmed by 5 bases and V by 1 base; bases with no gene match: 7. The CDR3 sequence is CASSQGISGVNNEQFF. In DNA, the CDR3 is TGCGCCAGCAGCCAAGGAATTAGCGGGGTAAACAATGAGCAGTTCTTC.

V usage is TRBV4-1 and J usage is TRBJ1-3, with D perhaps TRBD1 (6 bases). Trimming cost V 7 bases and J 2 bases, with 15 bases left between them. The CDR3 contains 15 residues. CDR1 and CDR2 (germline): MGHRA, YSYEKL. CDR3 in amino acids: CASTRTDRPGNTIYF. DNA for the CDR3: TGCGCCAGCACCCGAACAGACAGGCCTGGAAACACCATATATTTT.

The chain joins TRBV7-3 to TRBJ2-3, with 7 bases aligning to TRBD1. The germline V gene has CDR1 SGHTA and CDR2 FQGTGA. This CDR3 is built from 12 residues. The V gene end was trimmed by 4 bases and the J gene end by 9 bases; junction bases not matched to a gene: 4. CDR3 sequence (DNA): TGTGCCAGCAGCTACCCGACAGGGACGCAGTATTTT. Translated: CASSYPTGTQYF.

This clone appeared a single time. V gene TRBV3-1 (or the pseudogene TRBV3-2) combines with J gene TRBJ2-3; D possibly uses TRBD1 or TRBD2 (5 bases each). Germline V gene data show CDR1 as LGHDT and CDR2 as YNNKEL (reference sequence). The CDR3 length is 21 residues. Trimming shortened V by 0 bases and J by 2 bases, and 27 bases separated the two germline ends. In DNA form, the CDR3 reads TGTGCCAGCAGCCAAGAAGGGGACCGGGACGTGTTCTTTCGGGTCACAGATACGCAGTATTTT. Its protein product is CASSQEGDRDVFFRVTDTQYF.

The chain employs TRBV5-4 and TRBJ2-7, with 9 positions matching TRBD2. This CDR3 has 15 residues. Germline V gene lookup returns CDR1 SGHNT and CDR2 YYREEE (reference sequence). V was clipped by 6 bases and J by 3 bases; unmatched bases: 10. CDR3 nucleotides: TGTGCCAGCAACGCAGCGGGAGGATCGAACTACGAGCAGTACTTC. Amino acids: CASNAAGGSNYEQYF.

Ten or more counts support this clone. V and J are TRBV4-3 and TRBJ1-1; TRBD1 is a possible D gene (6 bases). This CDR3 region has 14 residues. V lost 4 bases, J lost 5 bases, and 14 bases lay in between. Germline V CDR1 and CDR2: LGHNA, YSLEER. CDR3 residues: CASSPAQGITEAFF. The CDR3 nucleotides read TGCGCCAGCAGCCCTGCTCAGGGGATTACTGAAGCTTTCTTT.

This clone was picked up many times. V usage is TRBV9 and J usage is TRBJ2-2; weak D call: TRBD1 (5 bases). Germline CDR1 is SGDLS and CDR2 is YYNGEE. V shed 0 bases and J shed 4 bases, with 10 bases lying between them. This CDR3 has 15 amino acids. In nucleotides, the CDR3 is TGTGCCAGCAGCGTAGGACAGACCGGCACCGGGGAGCTGTTTTTT. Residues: CASSVGQTGTGELFF.

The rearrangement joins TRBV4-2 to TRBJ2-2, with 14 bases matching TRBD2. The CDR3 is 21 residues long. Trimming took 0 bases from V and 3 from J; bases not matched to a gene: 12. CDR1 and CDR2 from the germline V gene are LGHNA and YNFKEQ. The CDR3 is CASSQESVTSGRADYTGELFF. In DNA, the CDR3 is TGTGCCAGCAGCCAAGAATCGGTGACTAGCGGGAGGGCCGATTACACCGGGGAGCTGTTTTTT.

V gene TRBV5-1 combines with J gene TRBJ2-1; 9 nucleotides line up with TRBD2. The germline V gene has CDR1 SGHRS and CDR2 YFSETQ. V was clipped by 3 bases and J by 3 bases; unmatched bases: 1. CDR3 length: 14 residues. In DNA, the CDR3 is TGCGCCAGCAGCTGGACTAGCGACTACAATGAGCAGTTCTTC. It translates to CASSWTSDYNEQFF.

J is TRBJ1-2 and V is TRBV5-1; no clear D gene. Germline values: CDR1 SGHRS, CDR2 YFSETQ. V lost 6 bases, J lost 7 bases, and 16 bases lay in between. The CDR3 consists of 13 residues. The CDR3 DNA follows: TGCGCCAGCAAGGTTGAGGGTAATATTGGCTACACCTTC. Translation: CASKVEGNIGYTF.

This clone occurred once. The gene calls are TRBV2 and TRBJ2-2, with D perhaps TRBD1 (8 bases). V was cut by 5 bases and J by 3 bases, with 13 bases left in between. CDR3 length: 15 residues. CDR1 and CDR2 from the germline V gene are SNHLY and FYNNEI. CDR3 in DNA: TGTGCCAGCAGTTACAGGGGGGGTTACACCGGGGAGCTGTTTTTT. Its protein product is CASSYRGGYTGELFF.

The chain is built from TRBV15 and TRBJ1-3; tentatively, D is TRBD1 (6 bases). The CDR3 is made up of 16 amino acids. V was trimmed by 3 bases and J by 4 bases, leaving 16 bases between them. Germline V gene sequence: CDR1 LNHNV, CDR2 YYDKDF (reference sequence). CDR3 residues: CATSRDSPSGGNTIYF. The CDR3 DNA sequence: TGTGCCACCAGCAGGGACAGTCCATCAGGCGGAAACACCATATATTTT.

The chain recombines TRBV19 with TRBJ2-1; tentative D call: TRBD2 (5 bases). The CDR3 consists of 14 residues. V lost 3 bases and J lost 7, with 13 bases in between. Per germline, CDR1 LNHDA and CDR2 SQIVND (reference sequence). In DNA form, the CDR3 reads TGTGCCAGTAGTATGTTGACGGGGATGAATGAGCAGTTCTTC. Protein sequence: CASSMLTGMNEQFF.

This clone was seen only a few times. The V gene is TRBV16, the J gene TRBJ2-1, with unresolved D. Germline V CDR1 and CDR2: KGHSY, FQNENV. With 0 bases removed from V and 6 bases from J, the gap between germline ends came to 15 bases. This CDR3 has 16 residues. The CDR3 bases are TGTGCCAGCAGCCAATCGTTTGCAGATGCCCTCAATGAGCAGTTCTTC. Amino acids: CASSQSFADALNEQFF.

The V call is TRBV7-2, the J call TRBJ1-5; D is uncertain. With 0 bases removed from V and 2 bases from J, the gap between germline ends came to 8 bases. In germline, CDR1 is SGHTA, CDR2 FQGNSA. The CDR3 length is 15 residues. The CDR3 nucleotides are TGTGCCAGCAGCTTAGCAGACGGAGGCAATCAGCCCCAGCATTTT. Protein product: CASSLADGGNQPQHF.

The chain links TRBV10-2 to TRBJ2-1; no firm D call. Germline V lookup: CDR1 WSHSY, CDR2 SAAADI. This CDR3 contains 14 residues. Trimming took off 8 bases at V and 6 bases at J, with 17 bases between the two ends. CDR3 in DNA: TGCGCCAGCTCCGACTCATCCCCCCTCAATGAGCAGTTCTTC. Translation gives CASSDSSPLNEQFF.